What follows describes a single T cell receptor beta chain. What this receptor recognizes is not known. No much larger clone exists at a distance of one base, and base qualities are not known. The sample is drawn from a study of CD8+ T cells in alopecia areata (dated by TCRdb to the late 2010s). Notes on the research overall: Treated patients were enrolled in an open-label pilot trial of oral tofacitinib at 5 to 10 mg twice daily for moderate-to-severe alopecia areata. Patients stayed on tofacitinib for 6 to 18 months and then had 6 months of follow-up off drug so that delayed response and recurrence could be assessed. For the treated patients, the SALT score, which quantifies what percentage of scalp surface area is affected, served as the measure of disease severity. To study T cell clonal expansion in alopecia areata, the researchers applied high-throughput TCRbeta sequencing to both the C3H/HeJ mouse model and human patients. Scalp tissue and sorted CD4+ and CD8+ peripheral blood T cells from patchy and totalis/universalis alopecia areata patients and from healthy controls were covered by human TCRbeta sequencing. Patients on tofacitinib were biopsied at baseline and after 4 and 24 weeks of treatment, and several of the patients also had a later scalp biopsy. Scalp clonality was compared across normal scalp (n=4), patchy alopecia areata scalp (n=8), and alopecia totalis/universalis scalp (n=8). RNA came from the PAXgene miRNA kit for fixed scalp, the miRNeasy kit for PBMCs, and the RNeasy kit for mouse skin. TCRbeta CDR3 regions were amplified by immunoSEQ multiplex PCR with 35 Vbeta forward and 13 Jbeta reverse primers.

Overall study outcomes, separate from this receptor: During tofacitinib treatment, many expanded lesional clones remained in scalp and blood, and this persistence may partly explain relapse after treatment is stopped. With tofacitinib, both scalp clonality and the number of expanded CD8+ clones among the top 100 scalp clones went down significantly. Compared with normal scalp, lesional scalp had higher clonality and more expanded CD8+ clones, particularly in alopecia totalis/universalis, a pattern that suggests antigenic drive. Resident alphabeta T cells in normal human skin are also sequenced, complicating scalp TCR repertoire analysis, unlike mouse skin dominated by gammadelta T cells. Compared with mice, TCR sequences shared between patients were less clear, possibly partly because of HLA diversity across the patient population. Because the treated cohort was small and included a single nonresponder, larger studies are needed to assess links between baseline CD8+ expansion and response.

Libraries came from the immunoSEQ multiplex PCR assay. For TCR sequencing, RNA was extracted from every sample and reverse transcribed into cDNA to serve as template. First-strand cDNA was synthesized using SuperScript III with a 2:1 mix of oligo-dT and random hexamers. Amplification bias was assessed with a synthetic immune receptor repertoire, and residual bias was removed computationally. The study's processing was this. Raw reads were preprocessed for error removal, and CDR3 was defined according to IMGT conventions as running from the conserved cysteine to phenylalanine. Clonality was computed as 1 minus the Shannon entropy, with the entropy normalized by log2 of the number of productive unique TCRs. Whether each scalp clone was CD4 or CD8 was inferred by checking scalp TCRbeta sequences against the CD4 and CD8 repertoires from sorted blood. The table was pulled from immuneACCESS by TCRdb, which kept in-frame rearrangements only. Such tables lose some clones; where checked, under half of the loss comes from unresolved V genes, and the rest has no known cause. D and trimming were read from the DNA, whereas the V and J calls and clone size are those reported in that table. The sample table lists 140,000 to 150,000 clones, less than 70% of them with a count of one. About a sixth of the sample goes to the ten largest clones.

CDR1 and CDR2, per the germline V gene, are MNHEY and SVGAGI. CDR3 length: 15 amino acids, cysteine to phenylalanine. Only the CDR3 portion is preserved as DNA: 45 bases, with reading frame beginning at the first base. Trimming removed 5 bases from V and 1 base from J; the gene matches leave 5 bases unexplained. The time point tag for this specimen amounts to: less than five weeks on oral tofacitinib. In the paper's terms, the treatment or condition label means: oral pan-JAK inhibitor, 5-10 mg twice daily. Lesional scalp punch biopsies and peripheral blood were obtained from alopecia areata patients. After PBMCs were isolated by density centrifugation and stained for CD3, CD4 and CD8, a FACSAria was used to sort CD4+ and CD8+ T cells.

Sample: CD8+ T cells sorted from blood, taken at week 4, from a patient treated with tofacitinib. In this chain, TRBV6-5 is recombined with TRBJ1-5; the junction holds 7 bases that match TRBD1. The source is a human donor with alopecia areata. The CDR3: CASSRDRASNQPQHF. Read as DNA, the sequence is TGTGCCAGCAGTCGCGACAGGGCAAGCAATCAGCCCCAGCATTTT.